This record looks at one T cell receptor (beta chain) sequence and its context. Every unsorted PBMC PCR replicate was loaded with roughly 0.3 ug DNA, approximately 30,000 T cell genomes. The protocol was immunoSEQ multiplex PCR, while the TCRdb copy is restricted to in-frame clones and leaves out a portion. This table holds about half a million clones, around 80% found once. Germline trimming cut 5 bases from V and 6 bases from J; bases unmatched to any gene: 3. CDR1 and CDR2 (germline): MRHNA, SNTAGT. The CDR3 has 15 amino acids. These data are taken from a study of shared clonotypes between healthy human individuals.

The material sequenced was PBMCs. J is TRBJ2-1 and V is TRBV6-4; 14 positions match TRBD2. The receptor was isolated from a woman aged 40 to 50 in good health. Some clones in this sample may be carry-over from other donors' samples. CDR3 in amino acids: CASSRTSGRSNEQFF. DNA for the CDR3: TGTGCCAGCAGTCGGACTAGCGGGAGGTCCAATGAGCAGTTCTTC.